These T cell receptor beta chains were read from a single sample in a study of cytomegalovirus exposure and HLA in healthy donors. Produced via immunoSEQ multiplex PCR; TCRdb's table is partial and in-frame only. The table includes about 150,000 clones, around 80% detected once. Sequencing was carried out using PBMCs. The receptors were gathered from a man between 18 and 29 years old in good health and CMV-seronegative. Both conserved end residues are part of each CDR3. Fields, in order: V gene, CDR3 protein.

TRBV28 | CASSLTYQGLREKLFF
TRBV7-9 | CASSLAVPGNQETQYF
TRBV5-1 | CASSLAAGATEAFF
TRBV5-4 | CASSLGAAPAYEQYF
TRBV7-9 | CASSLIDSNQPQHF
TRBV18 | CASSKEGGRTEAFF
TRBV5-1 | CASRQDSYEQYF
TRBV6-5 | CASREDREGTGELFF
TRBV7-8 | CASSLEAGGTYNEQFF
TRBV7-2 | CASSFLPGSLRRDTQYF
TRBV11-2 | CASSSSGHTMSNQPQHF
TRBV11-3 | CASSEEGLAGARF
TRBV19 | CASSQLAVPSSGYNEQFF
TRBV7-8 | CASSPQMGWEQYF
TRBV4-1 | CASSQDSISTEAFF
TRBV7-4 | CASSLDRGFEKLFF
TRBV12-5 | CASGLDFQTHAFFFGEYEQYF
TRBV7-2 | CASSPGRSTDTQYF
TRBV28 | CASSLEGWGTEAFF
TRBV6-5 | CASSYGPYEQYF
TRBV4-3 | CASSQGAGGAVAQYF
TRBV9 | CASSDGQGIDQPQHF
TRBV11-2 | CASSVAAGLNIQYF
TRBV10-3 | CAISDLRTGPPNTGELFF
TRBV10-1 | CASSEQGLSHEQYF
TRBV21-1 | CASYRGWNQPQHF
TRBV6-1 | CASMAGSLSGELFF
TRBV5-1 | CASSLGGRIWGHYGYTF
TRBV10-3 | CAISPGGTDTQYF